The sequence of this T cell receptor (beta chain) was determined in a study of T cell repertoires in cytomegalovirus infection. At the level of the study: Recently described HLA-C-restricted plus well-studied HLA-B-restricted CMV epitopes were used.

There are 16 residues in the CDR3. The V gene's germline CDR1 is SGDLS and CDR2 YYNGEE. Trimming cost V 4 bases and J 3 bases, with 17 bases left between them. Study conclusions and caveats: Ex vivo, HLA-C-restricted CMV-specific TCR beta clonotypes prevailed over the rest of the response. Cumulative public TCR beta family frequency identified CMV carriers with the relevant HLA.

Comments on this clonotype: Its antigen is unknown.

TCRdb redid the calling of the reads with MiXCR, one entry per CDR3 protein. The top ten clones hold roughly 12% of a sample with hundreds of thousands of distinct CDR3 sequences, 32% of them seen once. This clonotype was obtained from a human donor in good health (CMV status not recorded). Some clones in this sample may be carry-over from other donors' samples. The chain joins TRBV9 to TRBJ2-4; D might be TRBD1 (6 bases). The specimen was cultured CD8+ T cells from PBMCs, collected from culture after CMV antigen stimulation. This CDR3 reads CASSPQGGARKNIQYF. CDR3 nucleotide sequence: TGTGCCAGCAGCCCCCAAGGGGGAGCCCGCAAAAACATTCAGTACTTC.